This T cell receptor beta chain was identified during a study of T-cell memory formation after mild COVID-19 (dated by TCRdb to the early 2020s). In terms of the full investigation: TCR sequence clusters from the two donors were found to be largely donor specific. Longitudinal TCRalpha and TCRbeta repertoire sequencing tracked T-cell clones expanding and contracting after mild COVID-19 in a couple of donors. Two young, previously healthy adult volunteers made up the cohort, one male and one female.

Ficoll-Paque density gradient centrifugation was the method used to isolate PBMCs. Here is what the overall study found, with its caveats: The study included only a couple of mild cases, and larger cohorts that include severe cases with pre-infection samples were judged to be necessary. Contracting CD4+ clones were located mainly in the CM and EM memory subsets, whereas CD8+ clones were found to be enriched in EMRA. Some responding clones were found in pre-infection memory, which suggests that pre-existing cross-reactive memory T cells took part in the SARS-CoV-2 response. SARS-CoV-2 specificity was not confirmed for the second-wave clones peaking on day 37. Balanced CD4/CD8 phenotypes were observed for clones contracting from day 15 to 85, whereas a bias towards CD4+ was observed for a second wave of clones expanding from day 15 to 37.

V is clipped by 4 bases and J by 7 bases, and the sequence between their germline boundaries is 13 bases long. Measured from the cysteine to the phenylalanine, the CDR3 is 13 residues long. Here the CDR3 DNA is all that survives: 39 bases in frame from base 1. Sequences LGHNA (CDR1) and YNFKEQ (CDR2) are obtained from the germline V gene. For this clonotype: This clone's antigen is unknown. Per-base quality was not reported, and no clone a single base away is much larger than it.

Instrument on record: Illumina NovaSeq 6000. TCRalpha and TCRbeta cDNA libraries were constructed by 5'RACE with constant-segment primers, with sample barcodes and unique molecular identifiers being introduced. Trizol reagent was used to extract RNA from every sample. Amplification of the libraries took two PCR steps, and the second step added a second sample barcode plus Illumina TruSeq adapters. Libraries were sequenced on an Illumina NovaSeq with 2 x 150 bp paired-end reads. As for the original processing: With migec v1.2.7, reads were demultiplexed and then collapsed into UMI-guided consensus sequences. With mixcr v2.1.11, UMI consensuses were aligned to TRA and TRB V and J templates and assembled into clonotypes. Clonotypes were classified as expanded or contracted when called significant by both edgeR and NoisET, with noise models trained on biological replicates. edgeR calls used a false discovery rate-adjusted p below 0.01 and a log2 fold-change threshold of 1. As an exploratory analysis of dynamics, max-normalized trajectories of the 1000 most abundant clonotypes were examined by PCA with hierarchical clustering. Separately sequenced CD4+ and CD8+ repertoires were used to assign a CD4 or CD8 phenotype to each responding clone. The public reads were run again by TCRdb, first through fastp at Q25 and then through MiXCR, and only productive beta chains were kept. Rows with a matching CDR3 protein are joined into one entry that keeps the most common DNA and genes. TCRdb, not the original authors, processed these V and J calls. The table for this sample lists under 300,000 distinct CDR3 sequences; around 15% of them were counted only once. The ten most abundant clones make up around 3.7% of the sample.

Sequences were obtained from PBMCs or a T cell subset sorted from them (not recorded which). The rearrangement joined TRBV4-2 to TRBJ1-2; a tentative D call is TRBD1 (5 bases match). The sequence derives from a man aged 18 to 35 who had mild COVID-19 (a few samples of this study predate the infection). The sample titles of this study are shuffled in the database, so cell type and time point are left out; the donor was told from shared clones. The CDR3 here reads CASSRGRVVGYTF. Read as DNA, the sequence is TGTGCCAGCAGCCGCGGCAGGGTCGTTGGCTACACCTTC.